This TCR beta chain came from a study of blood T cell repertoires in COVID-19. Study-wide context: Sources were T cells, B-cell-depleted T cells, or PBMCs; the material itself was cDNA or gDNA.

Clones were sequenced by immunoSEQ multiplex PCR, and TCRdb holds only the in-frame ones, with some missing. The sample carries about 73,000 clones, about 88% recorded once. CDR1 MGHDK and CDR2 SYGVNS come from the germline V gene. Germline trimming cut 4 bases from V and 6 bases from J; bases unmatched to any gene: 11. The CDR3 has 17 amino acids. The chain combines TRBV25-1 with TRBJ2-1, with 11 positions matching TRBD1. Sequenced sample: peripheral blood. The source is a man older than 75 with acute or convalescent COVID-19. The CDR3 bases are TGTGCCAGCAGTGGCACACCGGGACAGGGGGAAGGCAATGAGCAGTTCTTC. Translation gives CASSGTPGQGEGNEQFF.